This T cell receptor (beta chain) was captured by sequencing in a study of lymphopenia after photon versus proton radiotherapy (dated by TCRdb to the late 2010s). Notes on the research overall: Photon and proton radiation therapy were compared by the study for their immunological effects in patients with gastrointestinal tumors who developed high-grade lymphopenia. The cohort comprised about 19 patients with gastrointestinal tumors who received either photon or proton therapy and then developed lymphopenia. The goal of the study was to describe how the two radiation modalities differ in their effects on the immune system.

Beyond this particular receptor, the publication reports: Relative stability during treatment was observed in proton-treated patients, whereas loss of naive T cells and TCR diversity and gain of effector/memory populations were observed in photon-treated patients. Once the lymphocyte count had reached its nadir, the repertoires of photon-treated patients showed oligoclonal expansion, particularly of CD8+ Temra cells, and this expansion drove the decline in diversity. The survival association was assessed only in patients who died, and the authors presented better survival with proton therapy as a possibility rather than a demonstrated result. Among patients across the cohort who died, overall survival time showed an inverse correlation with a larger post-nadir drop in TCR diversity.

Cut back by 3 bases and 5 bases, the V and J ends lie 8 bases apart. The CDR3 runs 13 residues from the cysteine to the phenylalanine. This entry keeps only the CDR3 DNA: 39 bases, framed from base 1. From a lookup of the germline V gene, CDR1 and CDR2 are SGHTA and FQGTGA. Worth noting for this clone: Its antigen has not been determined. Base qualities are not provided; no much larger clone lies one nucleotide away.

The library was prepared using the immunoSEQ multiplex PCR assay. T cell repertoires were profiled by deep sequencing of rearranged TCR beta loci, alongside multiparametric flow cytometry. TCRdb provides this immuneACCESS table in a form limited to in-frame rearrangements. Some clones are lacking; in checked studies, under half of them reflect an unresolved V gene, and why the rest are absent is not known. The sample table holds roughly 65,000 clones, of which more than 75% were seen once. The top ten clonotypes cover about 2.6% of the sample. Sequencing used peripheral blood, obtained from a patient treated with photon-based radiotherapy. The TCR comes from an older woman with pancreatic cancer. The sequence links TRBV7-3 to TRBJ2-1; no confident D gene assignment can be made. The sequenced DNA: TGTGCCAGCAGCTTGCTAGAAAACAATGAGCAGTTCTTC. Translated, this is CASSLLENNEQFF.